This T cell receptor beta chain comes out of a study of CD8 T cells in Susac syndrome. RNA was extracted with the RNeasy kit, and a quantity of about 0.5 to 1 ug was reverse transcribed using random hexamers. TCRdb ran MiXCR on the immunoSEQ multiplex PCR reads and lists one entry per CDR3 protein. The table shows fewer than 150,000 distinct CDR3 sequences, with 94% occurring only once. The sequenced sample was CD8+ T cells from PBMCs. This receptor was taken from a human donor in good health.

The CDR3 sequence: CASSVSGGETQYF. The CDR3 DNA reads as TGTGCCAGCAGCGTAAGTGGCGGAGAGACCCAGTACTTC. The chain has TRBV9 and TRBJ2-5; D remains unclear. The CDR3 covers 13 residues. CDR1 and CDR2 (germline): SGDLS, YYNGEE. V was shortened by 1 base and J by 4 bases, with 8 bases between the two germline ends. Together with reference TRBV9 and TRBJ2-5, the CDR3 gives the full variable domain: DSGVTQTPKHLITATGQRVTLRCSPRSGDLSVYWYQQSLDQGLQFLIQYYNGEERAKGNILERFSAQQFPDLHSELNLSSLELGDSALYFCASSVSGGETQYFGPGTRLLVL.